This TCR beta chain was retrieved from a study of blood T cells in healthy people across ages. Study-wide points: Among T cells, TCR beta diversity per million cells dropped roughly linearly as age rose. Unsorted PBMCs blocked a conclusive comparison of naive and antigen-experienced cells.

Combining a sample-barcoded 5' primer with a J-beta primer mix, a second PCR ran for about 7 to 11 cycles. Each of the cDNA molecules was tagged by a template-switch adaptor with 12 random nucleotides. Each CDR3 protein is one row after TCRdb ran MiXCR on the 5' RACE reads. The table records 850,000 to 1,300,000 distinct CDR3 sequences, less than 50% of them present only once. Unmatched junction bases numbered 13, after V lost 5 bases and J lost 11 bases. The V gene's germline CDR1 is MDHEN and CDR2 SYDVKM. The CDR3 is 15 residues long. With respect to this clonotype: What it recognizes is unknown.

This TCR derives from a woman in her sixties in good health. The sequencing sample was made of blood. The genes are TRBV28 and TRBJ2-5; 11 nucleotides match TRBD2. The DNA of the CDR3 is TGTGCCAGCAGTCGTAGCGGGAGGGTAGGAAATGAGCAGTACTTC. It specifies CASSRSGRVGNEQYF.